The 8 T cell receptor beta chains below come from one sample, sequenced in a study of blood T cells in healthy people across ages. A sample-barcoded 5' primer and a J-beta primer mix were used in a second PCR of roughly 7 to 11 cycles. TCRdb analysed the 5' RACE reads with MiXCR anew, one entry per CDR3 protein. The data show about a million distinct CDR3 sequences, with just over 50% seen just once and about a fifth held by the top ten. Sequencing was performed on blood. The receptors here all came from a woman between 55 and 75 years old in good health.

The sample holds a few counts of this clonotype. J is TRBJ2-7 and V is TRBV6-5, with TRBD1 as a possible D gene (5 bases). V lost 5 bases to trimming and J lost 0 bases, with 8 bases between them. There are 13 residues in the CDR3. Germline CDR1 is MNHEY and CDR2 is SVGAGI. In nucleotides, the CDR3 is TGTGCCAGCAGTGACAGTAGCTCCTACGAGCAGTACTTC. Encoded protein: CASSDSSSYEQYF.

This clonotype was seen a handful of times. The chain joins TRBV20-1 to TRBJ1-1; D gene uncertain. There are 13 residues in the CDR3. Looked up from germline, CDR1 is DFQATT and CDR2 is SNEGSKA (reference sequence). V lost 4 bases and J 5 bases, leaving 14 bases between the germline ends. CDR3 nucleotides: TGCAGTGCTAAGGACGCAGGTGGTACTGAAGCTTTCTTT. This encodes CSAKDAGGTEAFF.

As to this clonotype: At one boundary the junction diverges from the germline segment, which might be a read error. The chain has TRBV11-3 and TRBJ2-5; 7 bases are a match to TRBD1. From germline, CDR1 is SGHNT and CDR2 YENEEA. This CDR3 is 13 amino acids long. This CDR3 is CTSRGQYGETQYF. The CDR3 bases are TGTACCAGCAGGGGACAGTACGGAGAGACCCAGTACTTC.

The chain joins TRBV29-1 to TRBJ2-4; no firm D call. The tail of the sequence fits TRBJ2-5 better, so the J call may be wrong. CDR1 is SQVTM and CDR2 is ANQGSEA in the germline V gene. This CDR3 has 13 amino acids. This CDR3 reads CSVATALVETQYF. CDR3 DNA: TGCAGCGTTGCCACAGCCCTGGTTGAGACCCAGTACTTC.

The table lists this clonotype with a count of one. This chain connects TRBV5-1 to TRBJ2-5, with a weak D call TRBD2 (6 bases). The V gene lost 2 bases and the J gene lost 11 bases, with 19 bases spanning the gap. Per the germline V gene, CDR1 is SGHRS and CDR2 is YFSETQ. This CDR3 is built from 14 residues. The DNA for the CDR3 is TGCGCCAGCAGCTTCGGGACTGCGGTTGAAGAGCAGTACTTC. Protein product: CASSFGTAVEEQYF. The variable domain in full, completed from reference TRBV5-1 and TRBJ2-5, reads KAGVTQTPRYLIKTRGQQVTLSCSPISGHRSVSWYQQTPGQGLQFLFEYFSETQRNKGNFPGRFSGRQFSNSRSEMNVSTLELGDSALYLCASSFGTAVEEQYFGPGTRLLVL.

The chain uses TRBV28 and TRBJ2-1, with a tentative D call TRBD1 (6 bases). The J call is doubtful: the DNA matches TRBJ2-7 better. The CDR3 extends over 13 amino acids. CDR1 MDHEN and CDR2 SYDVKM come from the germline V gene. The CDR3 is CASSSPGDNEQYF. Here the CDR3 DNA reads TGTGCCAGCAGTTCCCCAGGGGACAATGAGCAGTACTTC.

V is TRBV4-1 and J is TRBJ2-3; D assignment may be TRBD1 or TRBD2 (7 bases each). CDR1 and CDR2 from the germline V gene are MGHRA and YSYEKL. This CDR3 is built from 17 residues. V shed 0 bases and J shed 7 bases, with 20 bases lying between them. This CDR3 is CASSQELNGRGRNTQYF. CDR3 bases: TGCGCCAGCAGCCAAGAATTGAATGGGAGGGGGCGGAATACGCAGTATTTT.

This clonotype was detected once. The chain recombines TRBV11-3 with TRBJ2-5, with unresolved D. Germline CDR1 and CDR2: SGHNT and YENEEA. CDR3 length: 13 amino acids. The ends were cut back, 3 bases at V and 4 bases at J, with 9 bases in the middle. The CDR3 DNA sequence: TGTGCCAGCAGCTTCCAAATTGGAGAGACCCAGTACTTC. The encoded protein is CASSFQIGETQYF.